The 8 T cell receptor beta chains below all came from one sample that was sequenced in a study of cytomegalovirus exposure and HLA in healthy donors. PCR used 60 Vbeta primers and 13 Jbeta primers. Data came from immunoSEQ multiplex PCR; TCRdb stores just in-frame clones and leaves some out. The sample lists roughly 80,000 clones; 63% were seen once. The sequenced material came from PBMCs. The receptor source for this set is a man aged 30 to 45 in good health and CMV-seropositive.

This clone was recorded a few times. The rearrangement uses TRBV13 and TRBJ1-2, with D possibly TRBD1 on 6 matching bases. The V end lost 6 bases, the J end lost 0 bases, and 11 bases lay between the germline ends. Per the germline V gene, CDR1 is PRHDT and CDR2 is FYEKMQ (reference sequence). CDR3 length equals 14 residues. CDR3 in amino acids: CASRRTGTNYGYTF. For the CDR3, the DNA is TGTGCCAGCAGACGCACAGGGACTAACTATGGCTACACCTTC.

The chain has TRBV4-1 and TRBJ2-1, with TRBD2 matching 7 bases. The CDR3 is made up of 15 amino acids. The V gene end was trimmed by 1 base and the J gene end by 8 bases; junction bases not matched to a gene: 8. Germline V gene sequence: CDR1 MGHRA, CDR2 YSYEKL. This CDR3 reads CASSQGPLASHEQFF. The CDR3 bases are TGCGCCAGCAGCCAAGGGCCACTAGCGTCCCATGAGCAGTTCTTC.

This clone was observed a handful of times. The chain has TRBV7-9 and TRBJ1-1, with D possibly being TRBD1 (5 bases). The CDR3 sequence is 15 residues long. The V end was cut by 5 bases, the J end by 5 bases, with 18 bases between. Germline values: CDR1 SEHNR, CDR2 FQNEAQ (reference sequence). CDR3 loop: CASSQTSGRPTEAFF. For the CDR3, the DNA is TGTGCCAGCAGCCAAACCTCAGGGAGGCCGACTGAAGCTTTCTTT.

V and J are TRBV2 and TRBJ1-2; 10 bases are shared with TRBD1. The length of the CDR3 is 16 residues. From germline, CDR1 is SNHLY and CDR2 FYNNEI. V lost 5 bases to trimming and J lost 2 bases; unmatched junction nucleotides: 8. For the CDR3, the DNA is TGTGCCAGCAGTAGAGACAGGGGGCGGTGGAACTATGGCTACACCTTC. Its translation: CASSRDRGRWNYGYTF.

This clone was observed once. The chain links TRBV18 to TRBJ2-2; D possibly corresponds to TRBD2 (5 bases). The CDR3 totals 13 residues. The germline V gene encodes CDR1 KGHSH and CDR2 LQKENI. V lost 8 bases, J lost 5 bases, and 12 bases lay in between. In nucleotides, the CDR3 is TGTGCCAGCCGGCCGACGGGAACCGGGGAGCTGTTTTTT. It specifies CASRPTGTGELFF.

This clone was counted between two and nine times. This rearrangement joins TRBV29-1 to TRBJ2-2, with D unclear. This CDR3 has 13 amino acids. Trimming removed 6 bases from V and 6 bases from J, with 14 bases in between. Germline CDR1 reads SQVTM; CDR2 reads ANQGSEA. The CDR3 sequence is CSVLKLASGELFF. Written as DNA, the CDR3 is TGCAGCGTACTCAAGTTAGCTTCCGGGGAGCTGTTTTTT.

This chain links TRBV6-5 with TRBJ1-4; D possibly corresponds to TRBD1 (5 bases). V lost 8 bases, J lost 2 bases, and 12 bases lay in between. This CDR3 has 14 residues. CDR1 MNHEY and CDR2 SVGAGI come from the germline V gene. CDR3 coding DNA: TGTGCCAGCGGTTCGCGGGGCACTAATGAAAAACTGTTTTTT. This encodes CASGSRGTNEKLFF.

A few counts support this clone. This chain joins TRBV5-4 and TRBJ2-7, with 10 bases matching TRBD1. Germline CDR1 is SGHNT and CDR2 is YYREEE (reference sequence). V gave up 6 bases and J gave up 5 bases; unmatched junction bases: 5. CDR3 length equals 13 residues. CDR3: CASTMGQGNEQYF. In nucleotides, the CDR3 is TGTGCCAGCACCATGGGACAGGGGAACGAGCAGTACTTC.